Here is one T cell receptor (beta chain) with its context. The antigen remains undetermined. The CDR3 covers 15 residues. V was pared by 4 bases and J by 5 bases, with 7 bases of the junction left unmatched. CDR1 is SGHRS, CDR2 YFSETQ, per germline. This sample is part of a study of lymphopenia after photon versus proton radiotherapy. Overall study findings and caveats: Relative stability marked proton patients; photon patients lost diversity and naive cells. After lymphocyte nadir, photon-treated repertoires showed oligoclonal expansion, especially CD8+ Temra.

Sequenced by immunoSEQ multiplex PCR; TCRdb stores in-frame clones only, minus some. The top ten hold 9.5% to 14% of the sample, which has 65,000 to 75,000 clones, 87% seen once. This chain connects TRBV5-1 to TRBJ2-1; TRBD1 matches 9 bases. The sequencing used peripheral blood, collected from a patient treated with proton-based radiotherapy. The clonotype originates from a man aged 80 or over with esophageal cancer. The CDR3 spells CASSIGTGPHNEQFF. CDR3 DNA: TGCGCCAGCAGCATAGGGACAGGGCCCCACAATGAGCAGTTCTTC.